These 26 T cell receptor beta chains share one sample of origin, sequenced in a study of identical twins. Each CDR3 protein is one row after TCRdb ran MiXCR on the 5' RACE reads. The sample carries approximately 350,000 distinct CDR3 sequences, approximately 13% recorded once. Another study also made use of these data, one on yellow fever vaccine responses in identical twins.

The sequenced sample consisted of CD8+ T cells sorted from blood. These receptor sequences come from a woman younger than 35 in good health.

In its sample, this clonotype was seen once. V usage is TRBV6-5 and J usage is TRBJ2-5, with 8 bases lining up with TRBD1. Germline CDR1 MNHEY, CDR2 SVGAGI. The J segment lost 3 bases and the V segment lost 2 bases, leaving 5 bases of the junction unmatched. There are 15 residues in the CDR3. The CDR3 is CASSYLTGEEETQYF. In DNA, the CDR3 is TGTGCCAGCAGTTACCTGACAGGGGAGGAAGAGACCCAGTACTTC.

CDR3 DNA: TGCGCCAGCAGCCGGGACCTCGGGAGGGCAAACACCGGGGAGCTGTTTTTT. It codes for CASSRDLGRANTGELFF. The V call is TRBV5-1, the J call TRBJ2-2; TRBD2 matches 8 bases. Germline CDR1 and CDR2: SGHRS and YFSETQ. Trimming removed 4 bases from V and 2 bases from J; junction bases left unmatched: 10. CDR3 size: 17 residues.

V and J are TRBV20-1 and TRBJ2-3; D ambiguous. This CDR3 has 15 residues. The germline V and J ends were trimmed by 0 bases and 1 base, with 11 bases remaining between them. Germline V CDR1 and CDR2: DFQATT, SNEGSKA (reference sequence). CDR3 DNA: TGCAGTGCTAGAGAGTGGACCGACGGCACAGATACGCAGTATTTT. Amino acid sequence: CSAREWTDGTDTQYF.

This clonotype has more than one count but fewer than ten. This rearrangement joins TRBV2 to TRBJ2-7; 9 bases map to TRBD1. The CDR3 spans 14 residues. The V and J ends lost 6 bases and 3 bases, in that order; junction bases with no gene match: 6. Germline assignment: CDR1 SNHLY and CDR2 FYNNEI. The CDR3 sequence is CASSRTGDFYEQYV. The CDR3 region has the DNA TGTGCCAGCAGCAGGACAGGGGACTTCTACGAGCAGTACGTC.

This CDR3 reads CSADTPGLAYNEQFF. The CDR3, as DNA: TGCAGCGCGGATACTCCGGGACTAGCCTACAATGAGCAGTTCTTC. The chain couples TRBV29-1 to TRBJ2-1; 8 nucleotides line up with TRBD2. CDR1 and CDR2 from the germline V gene are SQVTM and ANQGSEA. V dropped 7 bases and J dropped 2; count of bases not matched to a gene: 10. This CDR3 has 15 amino acids.

Only a few counts were recorded for this clonotype. The V and J genes are TRBV11-3 and TRBJ2-5; tentatively, D is TRBD1 (6 bases). The length of the CDR3 is 14 residues. Germline V gene lookup returns CDR1 SGHNT and CDR2 YENEEA. Between the trimmed V and J ends, which lost 5 bases and 4 bases, there was a span of 14 bases. CDR3 region: CASSQASGAETQYF. The CDR3 bases are TGTGCCAGCAGCCAGGCCTCAGGGGCAGAGACCCAGTACTTC.

This clonotype showed up just a few times. The J gene is TRBJ2-3, the V gene TRBV11-2; 11 nucleotides align to TRBD1. Germline V gene data show CDR1 as SGHAT and CDR2 as FQNNGV. The ends lost 3 bases at V and 2 bases at J; junction bases unmatched: 4. The CDR3 totals 16 residues. The CDR3 sequence: CASSFRDRGTTDTQYF. The DNA of the CDR3 is TGTGCCAGCAGCTTCCGGGACAGGGGGACCACAGATACGCAGTATTTT. Full variable domain (missing parts from reference TRBV11-2 and TRBJ2-3): EAGVAQSPRYKIIEKRQSVAFWCNPISGHATLYWYQQILGQGPKLLIQFQNNGVVDDSQLPKDRFSAERLKGVDSTLKIQPAKLEDSAVYLCASSFRDRGTTDTQYFGPGTRLTVL.

This clonotype was seen a few times. The rearrangement links TRBV27 to TRBJ2-7, with D tentatively TRBD2 (6 bases). This CDR3 is 16 amino acids long. Germline CDR1 and CDR2: MNHEY and SMNVEV (reference sequence). Trimming removed 4 bases from V and 2 bases from J, with 18 bases in between. This CDR3 reads CASSSSRGTLTYEQYF. CDR3 coding DNA: TGTGCCAGCAGTTCCTCGCGAGGGACTCTAACCTACGAGCAGTACTTC.

This clonotype has more than one count but fewer than ten. V usage is TRBV29-1 and J usage is TRBJ1-1; D not resolved. The V end was cut by 6 bases, the J end by 1 base, with 15 bases between. Germline V gene lookup returns CDR1 SQVTM and CDR2 ANQGSEA. The CDR3 loop spans 14 amino acids. The CDR3 DNA reads TGCAGCGTACATACTACGGGTCCGAACACTGAAGCTTTCTTT. It codes for CSVHTTGPNTEAFF. Full variable domain (remainder filled in from reference TRBV29-1 and TRBJ1-1): SAVISQKPSRDICQRGTSLTIQCQVDSQVTMMFWYRQQPGQSLTLIATANQGSEATYESGFVIDKFPISRPNLTFSTLTVSNMSPEDSSIYLCSVHTTGPNTEAFFGQGTRLTVV.

The chain recombines TRBV24-1 with TRBJ2-3; D is perhaps TRBD1 (6 bases). The CDR3 has 15 residues. Germline V gene sequence: CDR1 KGHDR, CDR2 SFDVKD. Trimming stripped 4 bases from V and 2 bases from J, with 12 bases between. The CDR3 DNA reads as TGTGCCACCAGTGAGTCAGGGGCATACACAGATACGCAGTATTTT. Amino acids: CATSESGAYTDTQYF.

The table lists this clonotype with many counts. The chain is built from TRBV3-1 and TRBJ2-3, with TRBD1 as a possible D gene (5 bases). The CDR3 has 16 residues. V was trimmed by 0 bases and J by 0 bases, leaving 10 bases between them. Germline CDR1 reads LGHDT; CDR2 reads YNNKEL (reference sequence). CDR3 sequence (DNA): TGTGCCAGCAGCCAAGACATGGGGCCGAGCACAGATACGCAGTATTTT. Translated: CASSQDMGPSTDTQYF.

This sequence joins TRBV7-2 and TRBJ2-7, with D perhaps being TRBD1 or TRBD2 (5 bases each). The germline CDR1 and CDR2 sequences are SGHTA and FQGNSA. CDR3 length: 16 amino acids. The V end was cut by 0 bases, the J end by 3 bases, with 15 bases between. The CDR3 DNA is TGTGCCAGCAGCTTAGCCAACCGGGACGGCTTCTACGAGCAGTACTTC. Translated, it gives CASSLANRDGFYEQYF.

In its sample, this clonotype was seen a few times. This rearrangement joins TRBV24-1 to TRBJ2-1; TRBD2 matches at 12 bases. This CDR3 is built from 15 residues. Per the germline V gene, CDR1 is KGHDR and CDR2 is SFDVKD. The V segment lost 0 bases and the J segment 15 bases; nucleotides outside the gene matches: 8. The CDR3 region is CATSDLRASGRGLFF. In nucleotides, the CDR3 is TGTGCCACCAGTGATTTGAGGGCTAGCGGGAGGGGTCTGTTCTTC.

The chain combines TRBV9 with TRBJ2-1, with no clear D. V was clipped by 4 bases and J by 0 bases, with 14 bases between them. CDR3 length: 16 residues. Germline V gene lookup returns CDR1 SGDLS and CDR2 YYNGEE. This CDR3 reads CASSSRLLNSYNEQFF. The CDR3 DNA reads as TGTGCCAGCAGCTCCCGACTTCTTAACTCCTACAATGAGCAGTTCTTC.

In its sample, this clonotype was seen a few times. This sequence joins TRBV6-2 or TRBV6-3 and TRBJ2-1; D is unclear. The CDR3 is made up of 15 amino acids. Trimming stripped 2 bases from V and 8 bases from J, with 16 bases between. The germline V gene has CDR1 MNHEY and CDR2 SVGEGT. For the CDR3, the DNA is TGTGCCAGCAGTTACGACTTCATCTTAATGGATGAGCAGTTCTTC. Its protein product is CASSYDFILMDEQFF.

This clonotype was seen a handful of times. This chain links TRBV7-9 with TRBJ1-1; tentative D call: TRBD1 (6 bases). The germline gives CDR1 SEHNR, CDR2 FQNEAQ (reference sequence). V dropped 4 bases and J dropped 4 bases, with 22 bases sitting between them. The CDR3 runs 17 residues. The CDR3 region is CASSSFPQGRRGTEAFF. The CDR3, as DNA: TGTGCCAGCAGCTCCTTCCCACAGGGTAGGAGGGGCACTGAAGCTTTCTTT.

This clonotype was counted between two and nine times. In nucleotides, the CDR3 is TGTGCCAGCAGTTATCCGACAGGGGGCTCCTACAATGAGCAGTTCTTC. This translates into CASSYPTGGSYNEQFF. The chain joins TRBV7-3 to TRBJ2-1; TRBD1 aligns across 9 bases. This CDR3 has 16 residues. Trimming cost V 6 bases and J 0 bases; bases outside gene matches: 6. In germline, CDR1 is SGHTA, CDR2 FQGTGA.

J is TRBJ2-7 and V is TRBV6-4, with TRBD2 matching over 8 bases. This CDR3 spans 15 amino acids. Germline assignment: CDR1 MRHNA and CDR2 SNTAGT. V shed 2 bases and J 3 bases; nucleotides not matched to a gene: 6. CDR3 sequence reads: CASSDPGRALYEQYF. DNA for the CDR3: TGTGCCAGCAGTGACCCCGGGAGGGCCCTCTACGAGCAGTACTTC.

This chain connects TRBV7-3 to TRBJ2-1; 9 bases are shared with TRBD1. The CDR3 totals 17 residues. Germline V gene lookup returns CDR1 SGHTA and CDR2 FQGTGA. The J segment lost 6 bases and the V segment lost 2 bases, leaving 11 bases of the junction unmatched. In DNA, the CDR3 is TGTGCCAGCAGCTTACTTGCCGGGACAGGGTTTGGCAATGAGCAGTTCTTC. Translating it yields CASSLLAGTGFGNEQFF.

This clonotype was seen ten or more times. One end of the junction is discordant with germline, which a read error may explain. The chain has TRBV15 and TRBJ2-6, with unresolved D. Germline CDR1 reads LNHNV; CDR2 reads YYDKDF (reference sequence). This CDR3 has 15 amino acids. In nucleotides, the CDR3 is TGTGCCACCAGCGGAGAGGACTCTGGGGCCAACGTCCTGACTTTC. Translating it yields CATSGEDSGANVLTF.

This clonotype has just a few counts. This chain uses TRBV7-7 with TRBJ2-3; no clear D. V was shortened by 5 bases and J by 5 bases, with 11 bases between the two germline ends. The CDR3 is 13 residues long. The germline gives CDR1 SSHAT, CDR2 FNYEAQ (reference sequence). The CDR3 loop reads CASSRFFGDTQYF. In nucleotides, the CDR3 is TGTGCCAGCAGCCGCTTCTTCGGAGATACGCAGTATTTT. The variable domain in full, with the rest retrieved from reference TRBV7-7 and TRBJ2-3, is GAGVSQSPRYKVTKRGQDVTLRCDPISSHATLYWYQQALGQGPEFLTYFNYEAQPDKSGLPSDRFSAERPEGSISTLTIQRTEQRDSAMYRCASSRFFGDTQYFGPGTRLTVL.

This clonotype was counted many times. The chain has TRBV10-2 and TRBJ2-5; no reliable D call. V lost 5 bases to trimming and J lost 2 bases, with 3 bases between them. The CDR3 contains 11 residues. Germline loops: CDR1 WSHSY, CDR2 SAAADI. CDR3 nucleotide sequence: TGCGCCAGCAGTATTCAAGAGACCCAGTACTTC. Protein sequence: CASSIQETQYF.

This sequence joins TRBV6-5 and TRBJ2-7; no firm D call. Germline values: CDR1 MNHEY, CDR2 SVGAGI. The CDR3 spans 16 residues. Between the trimmed V and J ends, which lost 4 bases and 3 bases, there was a span of 19 bases. CDR3: CASSFMDLLPLYEQYF. In nucleotides, the CDR3 is TGTGCCAGCAGTTTCATGGATCTATTACCCCTCTACGAGCAGTACTTC.

This rearrangement joins TRBV28 to TRBJ2-7; 7 positions match TRBD2. The CDR3 runs 14 residues. V was pared by 6 bases and J by 2 bases, with 7 bases of the junction left unmatched. Germline-derived CDR1 and CDR2 are MDHEN and SYDVKM. The DNA for the CDR3 is TGTGCCAGCAGACTTTCTAGCGGAACCTACGAGCAGTACTTC. Protein sequence: CASRLSSGTYEQYF.

This chain connects TRBV12-3 or TRBV12-4 to TRBJ2-2; D unresolved. The CDR3 has 15 amino acids. V was clipped by 3 bases and J by 6 bases, with 14 bases between them. The CDR3 DNA follows: TGTGCCAGCAGTTTTTTAGACTCTCCCGCCGGGGAGCTGTTTTTT. This translates into CASSFLDSPAGELFF.

The V and J genes are TRBV7-9 and TRBJ2-7; 8 bases map to TRBD1. CDR1 is SEHNR, CDR2 FQNEAQ, per germline (reference sequence). The CDR3 totals 15 residues. J gave up 3 bases and V 5 bases, and 9 bases lay outside the gene matches. The chain's CDR3 is CASSPTQGAGYEQYF. The DNA of the CDR3 is TGTGCCAGCAGCCCAACGCAGGGGGCGGGCTACGAGCAGTACTTC.